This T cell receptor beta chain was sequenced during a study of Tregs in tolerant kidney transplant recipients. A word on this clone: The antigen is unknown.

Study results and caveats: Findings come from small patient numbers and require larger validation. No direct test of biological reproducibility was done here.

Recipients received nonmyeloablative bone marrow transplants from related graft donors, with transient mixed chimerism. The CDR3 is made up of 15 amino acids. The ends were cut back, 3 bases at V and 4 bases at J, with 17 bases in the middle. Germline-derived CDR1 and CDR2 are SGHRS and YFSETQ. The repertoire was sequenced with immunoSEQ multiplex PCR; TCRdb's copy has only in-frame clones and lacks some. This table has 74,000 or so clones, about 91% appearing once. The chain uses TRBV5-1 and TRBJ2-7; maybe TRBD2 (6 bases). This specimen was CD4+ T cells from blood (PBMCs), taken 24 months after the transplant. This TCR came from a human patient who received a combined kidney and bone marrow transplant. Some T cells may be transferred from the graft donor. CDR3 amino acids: CASSSQAGPYYEQYF. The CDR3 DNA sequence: TGCGCCAGCAGCTCTCAGGCGGGACCTTATTACGAGCAGTACTTC. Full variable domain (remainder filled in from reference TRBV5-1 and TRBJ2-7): KAGVTQTPRYLIKTRGQQVTLSCSPISGHRSVSWYQQTPGQGLQFLFEYFSETQRNKGNFPGRFSGRQFSNSRSEMNVSTLELGDSALYLCASSSQAGPYYEQYFGPGTRLTVT.